This T cell receptor beta chain appears in the sequencing data of a study of T-cell memory formation after mild COVID-19. Turning to this clonotype: The antigen is not known.

Amplification by 5'RACE using constant-segment primers produced TCR alpha and TCR beta cDNA libraries that carried sample barcodes and UMIs. TCRdb reprocessed the 5' RACE reads with MiXCR, giving one entry per CDR3 protein. The table lists hundreds of thousands of distinct CDR3 sequences, 15% to 17% of them singletons. From germline, CDR1 is MNHEY and CDR2 SVGAGI. The CDR3 has 13 residues. The V gene lost 6 bases and the J gene lost 4 bases, with 10 bases spanning the gap. The study, taken as a whole, reports: Whereas later expanders leaned CD4+, clones contracting day 15 to 85 showed a balanced CD4/CD8 makeup.

Specimen: PBMCs or a T cell subset sorted from them (not recorded which). The TCR sequence derives from an adult woman who had mild COVID-19 (a few samples of this study predate the infection). Cell type and time point are not known. The V and J genes are TRBV6-5 and TRBJ1-3; D is unresolved. This CDR3 reads CASRRVQGNTIYF. CDR3 DNA sequence: TGTGCCAGCAGGCGCGTGCAAGGAAACACCATATATTTT.